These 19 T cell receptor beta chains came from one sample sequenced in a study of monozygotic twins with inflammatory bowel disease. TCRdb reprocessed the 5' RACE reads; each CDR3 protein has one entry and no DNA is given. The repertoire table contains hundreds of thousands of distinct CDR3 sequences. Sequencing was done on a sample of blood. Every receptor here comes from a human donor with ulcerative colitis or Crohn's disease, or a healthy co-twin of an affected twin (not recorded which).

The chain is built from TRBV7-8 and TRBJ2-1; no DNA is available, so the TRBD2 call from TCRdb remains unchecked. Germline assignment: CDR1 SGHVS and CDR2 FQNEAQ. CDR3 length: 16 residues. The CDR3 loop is CASSSRSSGRGNEQFF.

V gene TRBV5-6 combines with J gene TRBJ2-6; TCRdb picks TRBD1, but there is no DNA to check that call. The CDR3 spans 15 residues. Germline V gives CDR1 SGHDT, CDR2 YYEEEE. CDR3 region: CASRRRSSGANVLTF.

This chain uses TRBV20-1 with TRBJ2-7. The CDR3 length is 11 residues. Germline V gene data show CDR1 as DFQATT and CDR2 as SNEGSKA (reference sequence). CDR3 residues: CSARDRDEQYF.

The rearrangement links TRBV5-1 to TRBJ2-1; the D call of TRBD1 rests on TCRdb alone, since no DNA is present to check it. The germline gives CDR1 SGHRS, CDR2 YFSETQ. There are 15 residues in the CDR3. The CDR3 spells CASSLNVGGGNEQFF.

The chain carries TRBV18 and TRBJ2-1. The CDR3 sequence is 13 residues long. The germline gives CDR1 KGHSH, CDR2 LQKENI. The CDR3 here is CASSPPWGNEQFF. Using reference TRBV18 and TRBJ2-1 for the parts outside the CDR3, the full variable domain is NAGVMQNPRHLVRRRGQEARLRCSPMKGHSHVYWYRQLPEEGLKFMVYLQKENIIDESGMPKERFSAEFPKEGPSILRIQQVVRGDSAAYFCASSPPWGNEQFFGPGTRLTVL.

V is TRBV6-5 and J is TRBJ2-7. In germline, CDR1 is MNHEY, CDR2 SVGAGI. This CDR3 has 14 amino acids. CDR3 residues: CASSYTGRTYEQYF.

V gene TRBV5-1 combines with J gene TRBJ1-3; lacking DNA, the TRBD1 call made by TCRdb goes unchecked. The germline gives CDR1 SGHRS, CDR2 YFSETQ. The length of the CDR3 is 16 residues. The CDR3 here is CASSPTSGISGNTIYF.

The CDR3 sequence: CASSLSSGYISYNSPLHF. The V call is TRBV11-1, the J call TRBJ1-6; the D call of TRBD1 rests on TCRdb alone, since no DNA is present to check it. The CDR3 spans 18 residues. Per the germline V gene, CDR1 is SGHAT and CDR2 is FQDESV (reference sequence).

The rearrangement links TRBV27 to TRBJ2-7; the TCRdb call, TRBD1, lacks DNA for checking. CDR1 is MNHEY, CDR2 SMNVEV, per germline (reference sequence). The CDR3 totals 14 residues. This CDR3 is CASSFGTGGSEQYF.

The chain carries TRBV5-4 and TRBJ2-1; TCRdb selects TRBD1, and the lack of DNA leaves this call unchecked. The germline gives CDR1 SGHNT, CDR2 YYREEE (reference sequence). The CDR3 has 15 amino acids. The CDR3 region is CASSTGTGINNEQFF. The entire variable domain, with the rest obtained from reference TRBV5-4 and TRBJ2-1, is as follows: ETGVTQSPTHLIKTRGQQVTLRCSSQSGHNTVSWYQQALGQGPQFIFQYYREEENGRGNFPPRFSGLQFPNYSSELNVNALELDDSALYLCASSTGTGINNEQFFGPGTRLTVL.

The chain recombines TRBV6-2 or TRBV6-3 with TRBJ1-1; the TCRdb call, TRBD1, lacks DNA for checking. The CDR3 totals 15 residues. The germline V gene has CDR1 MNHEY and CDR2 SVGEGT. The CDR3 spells CASSYPGQGRTEAFF.

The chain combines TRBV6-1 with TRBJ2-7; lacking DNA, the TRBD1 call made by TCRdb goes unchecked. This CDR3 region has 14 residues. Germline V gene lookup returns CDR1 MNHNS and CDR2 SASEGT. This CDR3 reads CASTKGRTSYEQYF.

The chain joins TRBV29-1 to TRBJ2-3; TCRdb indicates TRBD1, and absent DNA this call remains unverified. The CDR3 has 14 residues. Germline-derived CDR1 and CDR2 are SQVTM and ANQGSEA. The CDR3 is CSVGGGSPADTQYF.

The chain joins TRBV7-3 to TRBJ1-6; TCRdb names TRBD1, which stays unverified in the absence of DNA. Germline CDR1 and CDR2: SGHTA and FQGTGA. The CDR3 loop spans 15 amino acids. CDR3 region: CASSLTGDGNSPLHF. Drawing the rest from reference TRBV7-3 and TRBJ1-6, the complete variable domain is GAGVSQTPSNKVTEKGKYVELRCDPISGHTALYWYRQSLGQGPEFLIYFQGTGAADDSGLPNDRFFAVRPEGSVSTLKIQRTERGDSAVYLCASSLTGDGNSPLHFGNGTRLTVT.

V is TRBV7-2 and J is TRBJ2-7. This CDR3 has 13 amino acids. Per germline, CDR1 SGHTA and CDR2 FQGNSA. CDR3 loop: CASSLTMSYEQYF.

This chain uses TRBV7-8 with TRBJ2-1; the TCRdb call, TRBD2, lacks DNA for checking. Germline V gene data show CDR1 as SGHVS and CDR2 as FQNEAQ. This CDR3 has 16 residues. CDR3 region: CASSLVTSGRAGEQFF.

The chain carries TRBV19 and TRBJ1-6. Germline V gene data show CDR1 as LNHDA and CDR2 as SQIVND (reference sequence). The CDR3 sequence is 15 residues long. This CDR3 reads CASSIWGKNNSPLHF.

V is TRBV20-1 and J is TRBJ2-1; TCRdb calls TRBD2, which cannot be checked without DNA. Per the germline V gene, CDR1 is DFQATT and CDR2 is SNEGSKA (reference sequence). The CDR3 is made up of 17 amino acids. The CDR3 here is CSARVSRPSGMLGEQFF.

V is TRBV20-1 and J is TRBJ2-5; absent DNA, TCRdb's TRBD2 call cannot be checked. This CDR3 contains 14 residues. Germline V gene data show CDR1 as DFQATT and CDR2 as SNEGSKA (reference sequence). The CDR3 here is CSASPQKSEETQYF.